The 13 T cell receptor beta chains below all came from one sample that was sequenced in a study of a mutant IDH1 vaccine in newly diagnosed glioma. The antigens of these receptors remain unknown. Time point reported: week 23, last vaccination. Doses of 300 ug of mutant IDH1 20-mer peptide were given with topical imiquimod. The repertoire was sequenced with immunoSEQ multiplex PCR; TCRdb's copy has only in-frame clones and lacks some. The sample yields tens of thousands of clones, roughly 85% seen once. The sequences come from PBMCs, collected from a glioma patient whose treatment included an IDH1 peptide vaccine. The source is a young man with glioma. Some clones in this sample may be carry-over from other donors' samples.

CDR3 loop: CASSARGEQFF. The CDR3 region has the DNA TGTGCCAGCAGCGCGAGGGGTGAGCAGTTCTTC. The chain recombines TRBV7-8 with TRBJ2-1; tentatively, D is TRBD1 or TRBD2 (5 bases each). This CDR3 is built from 11 residues. V lost 5 bases and J lost 9, with 8 bases in between. The germline CDR1 and CDR2 sequences are SGHVS and FQNEAQ.

The chain recombines TRBV6-6 with TRBJ2-3, with a weak D call TRBD2 (5 bases). Germline V gene lookup returns CDR1 MNHNY and CDR2 SVGAGI (reference sequence). The V end lost 3 bases, the J end lost 5 bases, and 6 bases lay between the germline ends. There are 12 residues in the CDR3. DNA for the CDR3: TGTGCCAGCAGTTATGCGGGAGATACGCAGTATTTT. This encodes CASSYAGDTQYF.

The gene calls are TRBV18 and TRBJ1-1; weak D call: TRBD1 (5 bases). The CDR3 is made up of 17 amino acids. With 6 bases removed from V and 3 bases from J, the gap between germline ends came to 23 bases. In germline, CDR1 is KGHSH, CDR2 LQKENI. The CDR3 DNA reads TGTGCCAGCTCCCCGATGTTGGGCAGGGAACGTTACACTGAAGCTTTCTTT. Protein: CASSPMLGRERYTEAFF.

V gene TRBV5-4 combines with J gene TRBJ2-7; D is ambiguous. Trimming removed 0 bases from V and 2 bases from J, with 9 bases in between. Germline V CDR1 and CDR2: SGHNT, YYREEE (reference sequence). The CDR3 length is 14 residues. CDR3 in DNA: TGTGCCAGCAGCTTGGGTCCAGGCCCCTACGAGCAGTACTTC. Translating gives CASSLGPGPYEQYF.

For the CDR3, the DNA is TGTGCCAGCTGCTCGGGACTAGCGGCGCGCGAGCAGTACTTC. This codes for CASCSGLAAREQYF. J is TRBJ2-7 and V is TRBV28; 11 bases agree with TRBD2. CDR3 size: 14 residues. Trimming cost V 8 bases and J 6 bases; bases outside gene matches: 9. Germline CDR1 MDHEN, CDR2 SYDVKM.

V usage is TRBV6-1 and J usage is TRBJ1-1, with TRBD1 matching over 11 bases. The CDR3 extends over 14 amino acids. J gave up 4 bases and V 6 bases, and 4 bases lay outside the gene matches. Germline CDR1 reads MNHNS; CDR2 reads SASEGT. The CDR3 region is CASSLGQGGTEAFF. The CDR3 nucleotides read TGTGCCAGCAGCTTGGGACAGGGGGGCACTGAAGCTTTCTTT.

V usage is TRBV29-1 and J usage is TRBJ2-7; the match to TRBD2 covers 8 bases. J gave up 0 bases and V 4 bases, and 14 bases lay outside the gene matches. CDR3 length equals 17 residues. Germline V gene sequence: CDR1 SQVTM, CDR2 ANQGSEA. CDR3 in amino acids: CSVGGRPGSGVSYEQYF. In DNA, the CDR3 is TGCAGCGTTGGGGGCCGGCCGGGTAGCGGGGTCTCCTACGAGCAGTACTTC.

The chain couples TRBV4-2 to TRBJ2-5; 8 bases are a match to TRBD2. This CDR3 is 16 amino acids long. J was trimmed by 4 bases and V by 0 bases; bases with no gene match: 7. CDR1 LGHNA and CDR2 YNFKEQ come from the germline V gene. CDR3 region: CASSQDTVTSGETQYF. As DNA, the CDR3 is TGTGCCAGCAGCCAAGATACCGTTACTAGCGGAGAGACCCAGTACTTC.

The CDR3 is CASSIPSRTGDSPLHF. CDR3 DNA: TGTGCCAGTAGTATTCCGTCGAGGACAGGGGATTCACCCCTCCACTTT. This chain uses TRBV19 with TRBJ1-6, with TRBD1 matching over 9 bases. The CDR3 is 16 residues long. Germline CDR1 and CDR2: LNHDA and SQIVND (reference sequence). V was pared by 3 bases and J by 8 bases, with 8 bases of the junction left unmatched.

This chain connects TRBV7-5 to TRBJ2-7. TRBV7-5 is a pseudogene locus. The CDR3 contains 14 residues. CDR3 region: CVRSVSVKGFEQYF. The CDR3 region has the DNA TGTGTCAGAAGCGTCAGCGTAAAGGGTTTCGAGCAGTACTTC.

The chain employs TRBV5-1 and TRBJ1-2, with unresolved D. Germline CDR1 SGHRS, CDR2 YFSETQ. V was cut by 3 bases and J by 5 bases, with 11 bases left in between. The CDR3 length is 13 residues. The CDR3 is CASSSSGGYGYTF. The CDR3 DNA reads TGCGCCAGCAGCTCATCGGGCGGTTATGGCTACACCTTC.

In nucleotides, the CDR3 is TGTGCCAGCAGCGTTGCCCCAATCTACAATGAGCAGTTCTTC. This codes for CASSVAPIYNEQFF. The J gene is TRBJ2-1, the V gene TRBV9; D remains unclear. CDR1 is SGDLS, CDR2 YYNGEE, per germline. V lost 2 bases and J 3 bases, leaving 9 bases between the germline ends. The CDR3 runs to 14 residues.

The gene calls are TRBV19 and TRBJ1-2; D is uncertain. Trimming took off 5 bases at V and 2 bases at J, with 12 bases between the two ends. Germline CDR1 is LNHDA and CDR2 is SQIVND (reference sequence). The CDR3 extends over 14 amino acids. DNA of the CDR3: TGTGCCAGTAGTCCCCTGAGGGCCAACTATGGCTACACCTTC. Residues: CASSPLRANYGYTF.